This T cell receptor beta chain is drawn from a study of blood T cell repertoires in COVID-19. Germline CDR1 reads SGHVS; CDR2 reads FQNEAQ. The ends lost 7 bases at V and 4 bases at J; junction bases unmatched: 7. This CDR3 comprises 14 residues. Here immunoSEQ multiplex PCR was the method, and the copy in TCRdb shows in-frame clones only, minus some. The sample has a few hundred thousand clones, around 84% seen once; the top ten hold roughly 4.6%. The sample taken for sequencing was peripheral blood. This chain links TRBV7-8 with TRBJ2-5; 9 bases match TRBD2. This sequence was found in a woman aged 55-75 years who had recovered from COVID-19. The CDR3 reads CASTSGGWGETQYF. The DNA of the CDR3 is TGTGCCAGCACGAGCGGGGGGTGGGGAGAGACCCAGTACTTC.